This T cell receptor beta chain was captured by sequencing in a study of OX40 agonist ivuxolimab in advanced cancers. There are 16 residues in the CDR3. The germline V and J ends were trimmed by 0 bases and 4 bases, with 16 bases remaining between them. In germline, CDR1 is MGHRA, CDR2 YSYEKL. Generated by immunoSEQ multiplex PCR, the TCRdb table keeps only in-frame clones and is missing some. Among fewer than 85,000 clones listed, roughly 80% were seen once. This chain connects TRBV4-1 to TRBJ2-7; TRBD2 is a possible D gene (5 bases). This TCR was sampled from an adult with an advanced solid tumor such as melanoma, head and neck, liver or kidney cancer. Specimen: CD4+ or CD8+ T cells sorted from blood, collected in a trial of the OX40 agonist ivuxolimab. The CDR3 DNA follows: TGCGCCAGCAGCCAAGATCAGGCTAGCAGGTCGTACGAGCAGTACTTC. Protein: CASSQDQASRSYEQYF.